This T cell receptor beta chain was observed in a study of cytomegalovirus exposure and HLA in healthy donors. Primers for the PCR totalled 60 Vbeta and 13 Jbeta. Original data processing: Approximately 11 million of tens of millions of unique TCR beta chains were shared, per a later count. Method: immunoSEQ multiplex PCR; TCRdb's copy keeps in-frame clones and lacks some. For V, J and clone size, that table is used; D and trimming come from the DNA. Of approximately 140,000 clones in the sample, under 75% were seen once. This clone was detected a few times. The specimen sequenced was PBMCs. This receptor was obtained from a woman in her sixties or seventies in good health and CMV-seropositive.

CDR3 coding DNA: TGTGCCGCACACAGACGCAATCAGCCCCAGCATTTT. Its protein product is CAAHRRNQPQHF. The chain uses TRBV28 and TRBJ1-5; unclear D gene. Trimming removed 11 bases at V and 2 bases at J, with 10 bases between. The CDR3 covers 12 residues. Germline CDR1 MDHEN, CDR2 SYDVKM.